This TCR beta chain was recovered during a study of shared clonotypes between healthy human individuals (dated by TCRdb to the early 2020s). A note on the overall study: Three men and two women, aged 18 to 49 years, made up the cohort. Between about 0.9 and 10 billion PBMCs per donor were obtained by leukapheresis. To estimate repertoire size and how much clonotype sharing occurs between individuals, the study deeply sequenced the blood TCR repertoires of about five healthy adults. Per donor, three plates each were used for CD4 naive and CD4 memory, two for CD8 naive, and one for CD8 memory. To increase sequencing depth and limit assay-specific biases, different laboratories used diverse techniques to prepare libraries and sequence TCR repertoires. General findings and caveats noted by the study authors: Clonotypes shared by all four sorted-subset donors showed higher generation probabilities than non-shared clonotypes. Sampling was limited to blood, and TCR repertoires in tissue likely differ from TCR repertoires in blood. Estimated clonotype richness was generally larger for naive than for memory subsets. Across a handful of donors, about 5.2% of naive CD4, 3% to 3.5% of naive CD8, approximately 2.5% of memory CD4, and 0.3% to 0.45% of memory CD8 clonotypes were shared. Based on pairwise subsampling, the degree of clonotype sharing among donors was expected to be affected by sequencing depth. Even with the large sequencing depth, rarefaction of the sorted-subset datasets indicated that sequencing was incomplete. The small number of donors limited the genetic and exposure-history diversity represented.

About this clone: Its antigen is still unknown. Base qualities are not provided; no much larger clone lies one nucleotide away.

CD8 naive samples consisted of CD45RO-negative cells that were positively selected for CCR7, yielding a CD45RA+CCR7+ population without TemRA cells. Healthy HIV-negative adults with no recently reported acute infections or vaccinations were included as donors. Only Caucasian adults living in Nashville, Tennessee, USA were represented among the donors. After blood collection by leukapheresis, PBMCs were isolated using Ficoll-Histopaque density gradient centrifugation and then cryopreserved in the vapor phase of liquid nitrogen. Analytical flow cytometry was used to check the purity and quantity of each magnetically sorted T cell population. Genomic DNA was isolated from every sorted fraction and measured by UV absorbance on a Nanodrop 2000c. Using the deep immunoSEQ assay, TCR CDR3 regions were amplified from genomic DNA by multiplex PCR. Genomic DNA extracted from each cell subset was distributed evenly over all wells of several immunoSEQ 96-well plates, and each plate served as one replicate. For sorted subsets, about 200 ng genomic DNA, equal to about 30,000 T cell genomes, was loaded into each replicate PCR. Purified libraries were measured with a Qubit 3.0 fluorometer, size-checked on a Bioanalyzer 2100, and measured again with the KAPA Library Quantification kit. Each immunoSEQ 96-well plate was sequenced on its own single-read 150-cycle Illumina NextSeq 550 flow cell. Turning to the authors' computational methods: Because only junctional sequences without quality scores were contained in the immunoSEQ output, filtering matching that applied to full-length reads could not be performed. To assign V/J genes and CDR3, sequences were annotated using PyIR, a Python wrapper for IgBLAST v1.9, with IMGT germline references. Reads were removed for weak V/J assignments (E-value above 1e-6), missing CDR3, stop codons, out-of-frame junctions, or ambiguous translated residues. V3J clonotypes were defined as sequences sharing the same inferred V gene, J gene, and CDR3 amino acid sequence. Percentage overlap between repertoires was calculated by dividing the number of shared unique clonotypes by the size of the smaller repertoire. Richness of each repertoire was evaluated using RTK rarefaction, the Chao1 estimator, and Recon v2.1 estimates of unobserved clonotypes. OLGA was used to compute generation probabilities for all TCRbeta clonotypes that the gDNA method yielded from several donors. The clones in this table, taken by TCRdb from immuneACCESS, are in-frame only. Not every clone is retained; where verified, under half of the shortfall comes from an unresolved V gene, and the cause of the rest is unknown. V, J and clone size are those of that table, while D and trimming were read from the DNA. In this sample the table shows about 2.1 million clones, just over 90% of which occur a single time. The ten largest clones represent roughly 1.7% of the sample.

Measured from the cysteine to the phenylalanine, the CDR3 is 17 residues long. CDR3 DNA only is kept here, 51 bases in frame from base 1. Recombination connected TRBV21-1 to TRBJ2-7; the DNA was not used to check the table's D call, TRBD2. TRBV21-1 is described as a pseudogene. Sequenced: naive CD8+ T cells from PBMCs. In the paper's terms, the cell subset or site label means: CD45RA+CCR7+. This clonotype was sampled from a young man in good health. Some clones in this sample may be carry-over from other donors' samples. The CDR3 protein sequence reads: CASSKRVKSGRTSEQYF. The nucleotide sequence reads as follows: TGTGCCAGCAGCAAAAGGGTCAAGAGCGGGAGAACTAGCGAGCAGTACTTC.